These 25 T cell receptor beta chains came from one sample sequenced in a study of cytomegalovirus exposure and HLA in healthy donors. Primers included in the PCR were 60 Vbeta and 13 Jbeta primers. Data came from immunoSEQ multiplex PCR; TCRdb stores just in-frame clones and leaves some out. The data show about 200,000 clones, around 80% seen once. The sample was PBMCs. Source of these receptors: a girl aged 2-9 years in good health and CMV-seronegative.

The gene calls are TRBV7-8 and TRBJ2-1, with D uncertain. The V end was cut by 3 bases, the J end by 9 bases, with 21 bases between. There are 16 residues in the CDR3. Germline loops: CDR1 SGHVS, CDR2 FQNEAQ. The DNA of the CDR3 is TGTGCCAGCAGCTTCTTCTCGGCGGAGACCCCAATTGAGCAGTTCTTC. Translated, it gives CASSFFSAETPIEQFF.

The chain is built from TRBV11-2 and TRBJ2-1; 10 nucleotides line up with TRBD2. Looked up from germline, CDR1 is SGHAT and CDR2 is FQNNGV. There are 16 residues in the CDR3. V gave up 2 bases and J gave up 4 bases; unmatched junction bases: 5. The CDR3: CASSLYLAGAYNEQFF. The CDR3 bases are TGTGCCAGCAGCTTATATCTAGCGGGGGCGTACAATGAGCAGTTCTTC.

CDR3 residues: CASSVAGGLEETQYF. The CDR3 nucleotides are TGTGCCAGCAGCGTAGCGGGAGGGCTCGAAGAGACCCAGTACTTC. This chain links TRBV9 with TRBJ2-5; 8 nucleotides line up with TRBD2. The CDR3 consists of 15 residues. The ends lost 0 bases at V and 3 bases at J; junction bases unmatched: 4. Germline V gives CDR1 SGDLS, CDR2 YYNGEE.

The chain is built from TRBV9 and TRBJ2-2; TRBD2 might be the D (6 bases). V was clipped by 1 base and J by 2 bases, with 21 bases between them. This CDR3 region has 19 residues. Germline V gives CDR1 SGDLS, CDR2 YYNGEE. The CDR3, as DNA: TGTGCCAGCAGCGTATTGGAGGGGACCTATAGCTTAAACACCGGGGAGCTGTTTTTT. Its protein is CASSVLEGTYSLNTGELFF.

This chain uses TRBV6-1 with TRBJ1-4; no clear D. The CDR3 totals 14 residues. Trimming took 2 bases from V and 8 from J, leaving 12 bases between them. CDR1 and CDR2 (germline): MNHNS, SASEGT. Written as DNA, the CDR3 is TGTGCCAGCAGTGAACCCCGTGCCCAGGAAAAACTGTTTTTT. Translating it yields CASSEPRAQEKLFF.

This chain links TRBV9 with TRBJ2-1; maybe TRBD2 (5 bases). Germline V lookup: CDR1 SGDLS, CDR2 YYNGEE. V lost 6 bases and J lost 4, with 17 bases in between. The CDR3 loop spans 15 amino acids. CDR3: CASTKSGLDYNEQFF. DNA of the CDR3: TGTGCCAGCACCAAATCCGGACTGGATTACAATGAGCAGTTCTTC.

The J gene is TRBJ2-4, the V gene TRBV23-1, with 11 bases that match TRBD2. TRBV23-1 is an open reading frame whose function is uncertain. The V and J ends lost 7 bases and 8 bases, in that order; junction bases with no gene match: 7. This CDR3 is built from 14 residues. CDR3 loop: CASTLAGGPDIQYF. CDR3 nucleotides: TGCGCCAGCACCTTAGCGGGAGGGCCGGACATTCAGTACTTC.

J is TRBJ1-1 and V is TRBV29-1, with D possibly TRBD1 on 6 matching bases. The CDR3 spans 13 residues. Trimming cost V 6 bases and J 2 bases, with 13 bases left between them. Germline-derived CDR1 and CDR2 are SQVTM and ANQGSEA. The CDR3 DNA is TGCAGCGTCGCCAGGGGACATAACACTGAAGCTTTCTTT. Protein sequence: CSVARGHNTEAFF.

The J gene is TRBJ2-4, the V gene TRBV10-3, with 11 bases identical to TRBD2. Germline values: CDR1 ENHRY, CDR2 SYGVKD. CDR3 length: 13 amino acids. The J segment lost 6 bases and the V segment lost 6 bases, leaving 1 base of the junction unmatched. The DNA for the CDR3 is TGTGCCATCAGCGGGACTAGCGGAAACATTCAGTACTTC. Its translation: CAISGTSGNIQYF.

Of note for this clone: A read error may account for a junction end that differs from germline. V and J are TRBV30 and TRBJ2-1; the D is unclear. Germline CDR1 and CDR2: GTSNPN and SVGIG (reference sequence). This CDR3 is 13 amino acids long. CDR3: CAWSNNLALYLLF. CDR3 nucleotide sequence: TGTGCCTGGAGCAATAACTTAGCCCTTTATCTGCTCTTC.

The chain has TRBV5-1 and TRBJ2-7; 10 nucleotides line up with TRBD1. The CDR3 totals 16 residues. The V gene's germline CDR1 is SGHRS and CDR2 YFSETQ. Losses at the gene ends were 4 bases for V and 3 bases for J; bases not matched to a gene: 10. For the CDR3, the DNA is TGCGCCAGCAGCCTCCAAGCGACAGGGGGCAACTACGAGCAGTACTTC. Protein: CASSLQATGGNYEQYF. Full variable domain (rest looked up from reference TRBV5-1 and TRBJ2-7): KAGVTQTPRYLIKTRGQQVTLSCSPISGHRSVSWYQQTPGQGLQFLFEYFSETQRNKGNFPGRFSGRQFSNSRSEMNVSTLELGDSALYLCASSLQATGGNYEQYFGPGTRLTVT.

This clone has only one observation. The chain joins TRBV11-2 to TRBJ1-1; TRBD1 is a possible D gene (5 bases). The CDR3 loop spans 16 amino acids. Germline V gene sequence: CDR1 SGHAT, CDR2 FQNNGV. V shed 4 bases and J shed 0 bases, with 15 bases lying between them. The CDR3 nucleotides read TGTGCCAGCAGCTCCCGACCGGAAGGGGTGAACACTGAAGCTTTCTTT. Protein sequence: CASSSRPEGVNTEAFF.

The CDR3 loop is CAGTGDDYGYTF. The DNA for the CDR3 is TGTGCTGGAACAGGGGACGACTATGGCTACACCTTC. This chain uses TRBV6-4 with TRBJ1-2; 7 bases line up with TRBD1. The CDR3 spans 12 residues. Germline CDR1 is MRHNA and CDR2 is SNTAGT.

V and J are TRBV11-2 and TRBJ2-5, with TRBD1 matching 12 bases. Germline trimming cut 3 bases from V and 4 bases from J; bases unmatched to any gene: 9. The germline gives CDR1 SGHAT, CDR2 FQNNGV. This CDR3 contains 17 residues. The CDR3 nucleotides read TGTGCCAGCAGCTTCTCAGGGGGACAGGGGGCGCGAGAGACCCAGTACTTC. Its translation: CASSFSGGQGARETQYF.

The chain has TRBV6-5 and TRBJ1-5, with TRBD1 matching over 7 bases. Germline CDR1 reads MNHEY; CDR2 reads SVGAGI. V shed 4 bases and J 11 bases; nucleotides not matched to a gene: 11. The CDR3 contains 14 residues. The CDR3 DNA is TGTGCCAGCAGTTCCACGGACAGGCAGCGAACCCAGCATTTT. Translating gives CASSSTDRQRTQHF.

In nucleotides, the CDR3 is TGCGCCAGCAGTGAGATCGCGATACGGACTAGTTACGAGCAGTACTTC. It encodes CASSEIAIRTSYEQYF. V gene TRBV10-2 combines with J gene TRBJ2-7; 7 positions agree with TRBD2. The CDR3 has 16 amino acids. CDR1 is WSHSY, CDR2 SAAADI, per germline. V dropped 2 bases and J dropped 4; count of bases not matched to a gene: 11.

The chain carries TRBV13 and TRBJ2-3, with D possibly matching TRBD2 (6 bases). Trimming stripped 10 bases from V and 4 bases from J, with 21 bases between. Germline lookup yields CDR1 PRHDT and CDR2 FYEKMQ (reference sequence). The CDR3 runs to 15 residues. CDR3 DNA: TGTGCCATCCTGGACCGGAGGGTCGGGCCAGATACGCAGTATTTT. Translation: CAILDRRVGPDTQYF.

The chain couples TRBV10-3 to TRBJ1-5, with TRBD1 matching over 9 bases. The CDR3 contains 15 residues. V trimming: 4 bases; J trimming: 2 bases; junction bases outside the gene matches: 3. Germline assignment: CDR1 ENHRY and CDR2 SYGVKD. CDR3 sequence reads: CAISARDRGNQPQHF. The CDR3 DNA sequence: TGTGCCATCAGTGCCCGGGACAGGGGCAATCAGCCCCAGCATTTT.

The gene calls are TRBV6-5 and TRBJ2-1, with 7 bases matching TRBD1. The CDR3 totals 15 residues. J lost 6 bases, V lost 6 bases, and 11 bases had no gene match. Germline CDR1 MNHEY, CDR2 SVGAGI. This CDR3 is CASRARDRWSNEQFF. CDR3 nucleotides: TGTGCCAGCAGGGCCCGGGACAGATGGTCCAATGAGCAGTTCTTC.

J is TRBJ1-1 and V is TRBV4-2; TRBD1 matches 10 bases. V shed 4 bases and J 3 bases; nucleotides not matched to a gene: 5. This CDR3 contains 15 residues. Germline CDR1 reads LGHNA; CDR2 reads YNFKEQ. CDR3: CASSLGQGRDTEAFF. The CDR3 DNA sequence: TGTGCCAGCAGCCTGGGACAGGGGAGGGACACTGAAGCTTTCTTT.

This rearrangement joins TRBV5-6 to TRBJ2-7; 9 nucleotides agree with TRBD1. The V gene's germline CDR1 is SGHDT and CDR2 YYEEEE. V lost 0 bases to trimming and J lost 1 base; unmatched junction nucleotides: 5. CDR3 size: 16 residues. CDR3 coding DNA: TGTGCCAGCAGCTTGGTAGGCGGGACAGGGTCCTACGAGCAGTACTTC. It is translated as CASSLVGGTGSYEQYF.

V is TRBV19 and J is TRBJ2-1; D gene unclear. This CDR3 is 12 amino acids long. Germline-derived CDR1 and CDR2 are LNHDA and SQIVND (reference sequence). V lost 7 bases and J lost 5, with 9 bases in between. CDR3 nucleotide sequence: TGTGCCAGTAACTCCTACGACAATGAGCAGTTCTTC. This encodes CASNSYDNEQFF.

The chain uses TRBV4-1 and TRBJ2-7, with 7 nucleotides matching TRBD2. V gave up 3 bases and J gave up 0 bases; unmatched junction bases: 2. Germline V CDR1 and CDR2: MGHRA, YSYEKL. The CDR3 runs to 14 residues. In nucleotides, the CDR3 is TGCGCCAGCAGCCAGGGGGGGGTCTCCTACGAGCAGTACTTC. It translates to CASSQGGVSYEQYF.

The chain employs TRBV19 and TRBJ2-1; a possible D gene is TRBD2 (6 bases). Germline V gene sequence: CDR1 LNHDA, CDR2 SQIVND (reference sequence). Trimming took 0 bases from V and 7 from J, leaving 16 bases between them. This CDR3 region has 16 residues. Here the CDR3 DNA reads TGTGCCAGTAGTATAGATACGGGAGTCAGGATAAATGAGCAGTTCTTC. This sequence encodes CASSIDTGVRINEQFF.

Here the CDR3 DNA reads TGTGCTAGTGGACGAGCGGGAGGGTGGACCGGGGAGCTGTTTTTT. It translates to CASGRAGGWTGELFF. This chain connects TRBV12-5 to TRBJ2-2; 10 bases agree with TRBD2. Per the germline V gene, CDR1 is LGHNT and CDR2 is FRNRAP. CDR3 length equals 15 residues. After removal of 6 bases from V and 5 bases from J, the junction contained 6 bases not matched to a gene.